The following is a T cell receptor beta chain sequence with its context. This entry comes from a study of blood T cell repertoires in COVID-19. The overall study: From the United States, Italy and Spain came samples of acute and convalescent COVID-19. Sources were T cells, B-cell-depleted T cells, or PBMCs; the material itself was cDNA or gDNA.

The germline V gene has CDR1 SGHAT and CDR2 FQNNGV. CDR3 size: 14 residues. After removal of 0 bases from V and 3 bases from J, the junction contained 2 bases not matched to a gene. In the original analysis: Amplification with reference gene primers provided the estimates of nucleated cell counts. This table comes from immunoSEQ multiplex PCR, and its TCRdb copy is limited to in-frame clones, with some not included. V and J calls and clone size follow that table, whereas D and trimming were derived from the DNA. Of about 190,000 clones in the sample, around nine tenths were seen once. The J gene is TRBJ2-7, the V gene TRBV11-2; 7 bases align to TRBD1. Sequencing was performed on peripheral blood. This sequence was found in a woman aged 35 to 49 who had recovered from COVID-19. The CDR3 bases are TGTGCCAGCAGCTTAGATCCAGGGGGCTACGAGCAGTACTTC. It codes for CASSLDPGGYEQYF.